The 18 T cell receptor beta chains given below trace back to one sample, sequenced in a study of cytomegalovirus exposure and HLA in healthy donors (dated by TCRdb to between 2016 and 2019). Libraries came from the immunoSEQ multiplex PCR assay. This immuneACCESS table, as held by TCRdb, lists in-frame sequences with V and J called but not all clones. Of the missing ones, under half trace to an unresolved V gene in checked studies; the others have no known cause. Recorded for this sample are around 250,000 clones; around 91% of them occurred a single time. In total, the top ten clones hold under 0.45% of the sample. The specimen was PBMCs. Every receptor here comes from a woman between 18 and 29 years old in good health and CMV-seronegative.

The V gene is TRBV29-1, the J gene TRBJ2-7; 9 bases align to TRBD1. Germline CDR1 is SQVTM and CDR2 is ANQGSEA. The CDR3 length is 13 residues. Trimming cost V 6 bases and J 3 bases; bases outside gene matches: 6. CDR3 residues: CSVRTGANYEQYV. The CDR3 DNA reads as TGCAGCGTCCGGACAGGGGCCAACTACGAGCAGTACGTC.

The V call is TRBV15, the J call TRBJ1-6; 8 positions agree with TRBD1. The CDR3 is 17 residues long. The V gene's germline CDR1 is LNHNV and CDR2 YYDKDF (reference sequence). J was trimmed by 7 bases and V by 0 bases; bases with no gene match: 8. The CDR3 sequence: CATSRDGGGTGNSPLHF. The CDR3 DNA follows: TGTGCCACCAGCAGAGATGGGGGCGGGACAGGAAATTCACCCCTCCACTTT.

The chain has TRBV2 and TRBJ2-1; D might be TRBD2 (5 bases). CDR3 length: 16 amino acids. V shed 2 bases and J shed 10 bases, with 21 bases lying between them. Germline values: CDR1 SNHLY, CDR2 FYNNEI. The CDR3 is CASSERVLASLGEQFF. The CDR3 DNA follows: TGTGCCAGCAGTGAAAGGGTTTTAGCGTCCCTTGGGGAGCAGTTCTTC. The full variable domain, in which reference TRBV2 and TRBJ2-1 provide the parts outside the CDR3, is EPEVTQTPSHQVTQMGQEVILRCVPISNHLYFYWYRQILGQKVEFLVSFYNNEISEKSEIFDDQFSVERPDGSNFTLKIRSTKLEDSAMYFCASSERVLASLGEQFFGPGTRLTVL.

The V call is TRBV28, the J call TRBJ1-2; the D is unclear. CDR1 is MDHEN, CDR2 SYDVKM, per germline. V lost 11 bases and J lost 4, with 17 bases in between. This CDR3 is 13 amino acids long. CDR3 loop: CACSWPAGYGYTF. CDR3 DNA: TGTGCCTGCTCGTGGCCTGCGGGCTATGGCTACACCTTC.

This rearrangement joins TRBV27 to TRBJ1-5, with D maybe TRBD1 (6 bases). In germline, CDR1 is MNHEY, CDR2 SMNVEV (reference sequence). The CDR3 sequence is 16 residues long. V lost 5 bases, J lost 9 bases, and 23 bases lay in between. This CDR3 is CASSPASTGLRGPQHF. CDR3 in DNA: TGTGCCAGCAGTCCTGCTTCTACAGGGTTACGTGGGCCCCAGCATTTT.

This clone was seen once. The chain recombines TRBV7-6 with TRBJ2-3; unclear D gene. The CDR3 covers 17 residues. Deletions cut 1 base from V and 2 bases from J, with 16 bases between. The germline gives CDR1 SGHVS, CDR2 FNYEAQ. The CDR3 sequence: CASSLGYSMGPTDTQYF. CDR3 DNA: TGTGCCAGCAGCTTAGGGTATAGCATGGGTCCCACAGATACGCAGTATTTT.

The rearrangement links TRBV6-1 to TRBJ1-2; possibly TRBD1 for D (5 bases). The CDR3 totals 13 residues. Germline V gene data show CDR1 as MNHNS and CDR2 as SASEGT. V dropped 4 bases and J dropped 5 bases, with 11 bases sitting between them. The CDR3 bases are TGTGCCAGCAGTGTAGGGACTGAGTATGGCTACACCTTC. Its translation is CASSVGTEYGYTF.

CDR3 in DNA: TGTGCCAGCTCACCACCGGGGGGGTACAATCAGCCCCAGCATTTT. Protein: CASSPPGGYNQPQHF. This sequence joins TRBV18 and TRBJ1-5, with a tentative D call TRBD1 (5 bases). CDR1 and CDR2 from the germline V gene are KGHSH and LQKENI. Between the trimmed V and J ends, which lost 0 bases and 3 bases, there was a span of 9 bases. The CDR3 runs to 15 residues. The variable domain in full, completed from reference TRBV18 and TRBJ1-5, reads NAGVMQNPRHLVRRRGQEARLRCSPMKGHSHVYWYRQLPEEGLKFMVYLQKENIIDESGMPKERFSAEFPKEGPSILRIQQVVRGDSAAYFCASSPPGGYNQPQHFGDGTRLSIL.

The rearrangement joins TRBV7-2 to TRBJ1-2, with TRBD1 identical over 9 bases. The CDR3 sequence is 15 residues long. Germline V CDR1 and CDR2: SGHTA, FQGNSA. V lost 3 bases and J lost 2; bases outside the gene matches: 4. The CDR3 spells CASSFGQGKNYGYTF. As DNA, the CDR3 is TGTGCCAGCAGCTTTGGACAGGGGAAAAACTATGGCTACACCTTC.

This chain joins TRBV2 and TRBJ2-4; 10 nucleotides line up with TRBD1. Germline V gene lookup returns CDR1 SNHLY and CDR2 FYNNEI. The trim removed 4 bases at V and 1 base at J, leaving 1 base unmatched. There are 15 residues in the CDR3. The CDR3 here is CASSGQGAAKNIQYF. CDR3 nucleotides: TGTGCCAGCAGTGGACAGGGGGCGGCCAAAAACATTCAGTACTTC.

The chain recombines TRBV5-4 with TRBJ2-2, with D maybe TRBD1 (6 bases). The germline V gene has CDR1 SGHNT and CDR2 YYREEE (reference sequence). The CDR3 is made up of 14 amino acids. V lost 0 bases to trimming and J lost 6 bases, with 9 bases between them. This CDR3 is CASSLGTEPGELFF. The DNA for the CDR3 is TGTGCCAGCAGCTTGGGGACAGAGCCCGGGGAGCTGTTTTTT.

The rearrangement joins TRBV11-2 to TRBJ2-7, with a possible D match to TRBD1 (5 bases). Germline V CDR1 and CDR2: SGHAT, FQNNGV. This CDR3 region has 13 residues. Trimming took off 1 base at V and 4 bases at J, with 8 bases between the two ends. CDR3 bases: TGTGCCAGCAGCTTAGGGGCAGGGTACGAGCAGTACGTC. It codes for CASSLGAGYEQYV.

As regards this clone: Other nucleotide sequences from this sample produce the same CDR3. The chain combines TRBV5-1 with TRBJ2-3; 14 bases agree with TRBD2. Germline V lookup: CDR1 SGHRS, CDR2 YFSETQ. The CDR3 contains 16 residues. V was pared by 0 bases and J by 5 bases, with 2 bases of the junction left unmatched. Written as DNA, the CDR3 is TGCGCCAGCAGCTTGGGACTAGCGGGGGGGAGAGATACGCAGTATTTT. Protein product: CASSLGLAGGRDTQYF.

CDR3 region: CAWSVQGARMTTEAFF. The CDR3 nucleotides read TGTGCCTGGAGTGTACAGGGGGCGCGAATGACCACTGAAGCTTTCTTT. J is TRBJ1-1 and V is TRBV30; 9 positions agree with TRBD1. J gave up 4 bases and V 0 bases, and 9 bases lay outside the gene matches. The CDR3 has 16 amino acids. The germline V gene encodes CDR1 GTSNPN and CDR2 SVGIG (reference sequence).

This chain connects TRBV4-3 to TRBJ2-7; TRBD2 aligns across 10 bases. The CDR3 sequence is 15 residues long. V shed 4 bases and J 5 bases; nucleotides not matched to a gene: 8. Germline-derived CDR1 and CDR2 are LGHNA and YSLEER. In nucleotides, the CDR3 is TGCGCCAGCAGCCGAAGCGGGGGGGCACCTAACGAGCAGTACTTC. It yields the protein CASSRSGGAPNEQYF.

The chain combines TRBV19 with TRBJ2-1; 8 positions agree with TRBD2. Trimming at V came to 3 bases and at J to 7 bases, leaving 11 bases not matched to a gene. Germline CDR1 LNHDA, CDR2 SQIVND (reference sequence). The CDR3 length is 16 residues. The CDR3 DNA reads TGTGCCAGTAGTATCTTGGGGACTAGAACGTTAAATGAGCAGTTCTTC. Translating gives CASSILGTRTLNEQFF.

This clone was counted between two and nine times. J is TRBJ1-1 and V is TRBV19; tentative D call: TRBD1 (6 bases). CDR1 and CDR2 from the germline V gene are LNHDA and SQIVND (reference sequence). CDR3 length: 14 residues. V was shortened by 4 bases and J by 1 base, with 10 bases between the two germline ends. CDR3 DNA sequence: TGTGCCAGTAGTACCAGGGGACAGAACACTGAAGCTTTCTTT. Translating gives CASSTRGQNTEAFF.

Here the CDR3 DNA reads TGTGCCAGCAGTCAACAGGTTGGGGAGTATTTT. The encoded protein is CASSQQVGEYF. The rearrangement joins TRBV7-9 to TRBJ2-3; D possibly corresponds to TRBD1 (5 bases). Trimming shortened V by 6 bases and J by 13 bases, and 14 bases separated the two germline ends. CDR3 size: 11 residues. Germline-derived CDR1 and CDR2 are SEHNR and FQNEAQ (reference sequence). Variable domain in full (rest from reference TRBV7-9 and TRBJ2-3): DTGVSQNPRHKITKRGQNVTFRCDPISEHNRLYWYRQTLGQGPEFLTYFQNEAQLEKSRLLSDRFSAERPKGSFSTLEIQRTEQGDSAMYLCASSQQVGEYFGPGTRLTVL.